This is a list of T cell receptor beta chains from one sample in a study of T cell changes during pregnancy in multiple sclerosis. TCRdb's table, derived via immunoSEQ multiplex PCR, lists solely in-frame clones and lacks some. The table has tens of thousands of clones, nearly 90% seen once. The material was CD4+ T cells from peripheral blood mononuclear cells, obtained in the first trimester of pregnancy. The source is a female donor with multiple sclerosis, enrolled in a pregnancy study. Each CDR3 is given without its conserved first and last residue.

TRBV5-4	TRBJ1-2	ASSPDRGYGYT
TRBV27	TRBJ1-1	ASRPQGWNTEAF
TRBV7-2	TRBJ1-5	ASSLISTQYSNQPQH
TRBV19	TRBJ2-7	ASSPDTVGEQY
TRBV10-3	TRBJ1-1	AISDHLQLDRKNTEAF
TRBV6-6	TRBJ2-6	ASTYFGGSGANVLT
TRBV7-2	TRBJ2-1	ASSKGDRVNNEQF
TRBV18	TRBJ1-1	ASSPTGQMNTEAF
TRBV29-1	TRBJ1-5	SVVTGFRNQPQH
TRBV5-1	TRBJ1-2	ASSAGTDYGYT
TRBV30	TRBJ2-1	AWSPLASGGIGEQF
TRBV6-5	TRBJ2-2	ASSYPLGGSTGELF
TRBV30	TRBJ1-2	AWSSRGGYT
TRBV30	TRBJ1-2	AWSRRIANYGYT
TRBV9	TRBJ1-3	ASSSNNMNTIY
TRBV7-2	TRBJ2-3	ASSFGPAGNTDTQY
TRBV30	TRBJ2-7	AWAGVYEQY
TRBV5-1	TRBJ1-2	ASSLDSYGYT
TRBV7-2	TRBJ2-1	ASSPRTGSNEQF
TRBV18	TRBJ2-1	ASSPMAQGALLNEQF
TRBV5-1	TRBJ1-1	ASSVPRGRNTEAF
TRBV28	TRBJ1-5	ASSREDQPQH
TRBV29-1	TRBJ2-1	SLTGEADEQF
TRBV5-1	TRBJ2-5	ASSLQTQETQY
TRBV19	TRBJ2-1	ASRPLAGSAEQF
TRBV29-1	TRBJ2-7	SVGSGGDEQY
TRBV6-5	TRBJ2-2	ASSYSMQGNTGELF
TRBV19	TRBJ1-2	ASRTPQGADGYT
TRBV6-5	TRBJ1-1	ASSRGRSWTEAF
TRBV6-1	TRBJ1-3	ASSEQAGLSGNTIY
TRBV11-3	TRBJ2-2	ASSPGTGAIGELF
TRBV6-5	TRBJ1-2	ASSYSDRGDNYGYT
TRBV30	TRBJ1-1	AFTGTGNTEAF
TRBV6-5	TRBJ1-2	ASSFRTGGYT
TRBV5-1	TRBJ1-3	ASSPRGPGNTIY
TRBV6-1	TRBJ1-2	ASSDRGRNYGYT
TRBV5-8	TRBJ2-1	ASSRYGEQF
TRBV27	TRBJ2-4	ASSGGSQKGRAKNIQY
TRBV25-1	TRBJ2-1	ASGLSGGNNEQF
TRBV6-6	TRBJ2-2	ASSPRLAGVTGELF
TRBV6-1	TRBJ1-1	ASSSSTGGTEAF
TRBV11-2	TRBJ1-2	ASSLDPRASLST
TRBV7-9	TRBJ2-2	ASSSLAGGLFDTGELF
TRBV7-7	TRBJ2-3	ASSARTGVTDTQY
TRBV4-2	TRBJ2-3	ASGERGVDTQY
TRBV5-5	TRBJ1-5	ASSLGSGTSFSNQPQH
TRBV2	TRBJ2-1	ASSEAGTAYNEQF
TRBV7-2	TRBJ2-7	ASSLGALSYEQY
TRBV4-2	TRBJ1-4	ASSQEVRGPNEKLF
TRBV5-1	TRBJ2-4	ASSPGGRNIQY
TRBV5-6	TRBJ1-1	ASILWRKGDMNTEAF
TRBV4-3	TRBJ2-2	ASSQDLDRVWNTGELF
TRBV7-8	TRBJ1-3	ASSLGRGSSGNTIY
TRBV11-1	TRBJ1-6	ASSRDDRVGSPLH
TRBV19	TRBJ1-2	ASNNRTEYGYT
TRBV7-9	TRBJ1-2	ASSLEGHGHGYT
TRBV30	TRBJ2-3	AWGLAGAGTDTQY